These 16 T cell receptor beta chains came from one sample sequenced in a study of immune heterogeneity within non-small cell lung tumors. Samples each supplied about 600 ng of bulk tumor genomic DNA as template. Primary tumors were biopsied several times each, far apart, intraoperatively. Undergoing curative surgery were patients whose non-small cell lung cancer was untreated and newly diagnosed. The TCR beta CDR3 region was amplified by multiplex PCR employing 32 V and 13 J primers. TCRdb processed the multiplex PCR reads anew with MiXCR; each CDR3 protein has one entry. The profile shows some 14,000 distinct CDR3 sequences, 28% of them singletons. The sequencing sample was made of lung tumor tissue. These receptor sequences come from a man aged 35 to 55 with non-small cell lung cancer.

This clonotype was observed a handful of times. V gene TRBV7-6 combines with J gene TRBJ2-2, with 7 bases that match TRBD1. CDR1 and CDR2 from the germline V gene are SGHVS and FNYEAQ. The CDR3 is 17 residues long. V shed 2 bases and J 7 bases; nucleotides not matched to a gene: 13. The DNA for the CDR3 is TGTGCCAGCAGCTTACTGTCGACAGGGTGGGTCAACGGGGAGCTGTTTTTT. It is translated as CASSLLSTGWVNGELFF.

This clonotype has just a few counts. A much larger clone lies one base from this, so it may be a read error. DNA for the CDR3: TGTTCCAGCAGCTTGGGGCTCTCCTACGAGCAGTACTTC. It yields the protein CSSSLGLSYEQYF. The chain is built from TRBV5-6 and TRBJ2-7; D may be TRBD1 (5 bases). The CDR3 loop spans 13 amino acids. CDR1 and CDR2 (germline): SGHDT, YYEEEE. The variable domain in full, completed from reference TRBV5-6 and TRBJ2-7, reads DAGVTQSPTHLIKTRGQQVTLRCSPKSGHDTVSWYQQALGQGPQFIFQYYEEEERQRGNFPDRFSGHQFPNYSSELNVNALLLGDSALYLCSSSLGLSYEQYFGPGTRLTVT.

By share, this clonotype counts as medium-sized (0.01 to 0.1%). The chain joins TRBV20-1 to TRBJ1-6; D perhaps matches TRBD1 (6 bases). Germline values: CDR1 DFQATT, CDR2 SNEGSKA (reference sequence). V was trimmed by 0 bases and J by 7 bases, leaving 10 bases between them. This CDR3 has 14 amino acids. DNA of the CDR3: TGCAGTGCTAGAGATGGGGGGCCGAATTCACCCCTCCACTTT. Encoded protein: CSARDGGPNSPLHF.

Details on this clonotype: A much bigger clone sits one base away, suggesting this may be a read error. The CDR3: CSSRDQFGSTADTQYF. CDR3 bases: TGCAGTTCTAGGGATCAGTTCGGGAGTACGGCAGATACGCAGTATTTT. The genes are TRBV20-1 and TRBJ2-3; a weak D match, TRBD2 (6 bases). The CDR3 contains 16 residues. Germline V gene sequence: CDR1 DFQATT, CDR2 SNEGSKA (reference sequence).

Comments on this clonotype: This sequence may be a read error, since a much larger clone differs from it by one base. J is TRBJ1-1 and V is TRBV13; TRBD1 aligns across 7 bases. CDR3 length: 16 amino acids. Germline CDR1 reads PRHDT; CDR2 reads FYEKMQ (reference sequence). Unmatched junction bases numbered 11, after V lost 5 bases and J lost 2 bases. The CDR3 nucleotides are TGTGCCAGCAGCCTACTACCGACAGGGATTAACACTGAAGCTTTCTTT. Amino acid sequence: CASSLLPTGINTEAFF.

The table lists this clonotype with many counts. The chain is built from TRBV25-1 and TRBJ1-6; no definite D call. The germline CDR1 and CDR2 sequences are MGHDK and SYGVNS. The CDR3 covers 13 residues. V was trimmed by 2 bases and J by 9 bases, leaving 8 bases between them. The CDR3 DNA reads TGTGCCAGCAGTGAACCCGGAGGTTCACCCCTCCACTTT. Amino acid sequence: CASSEPGGSPLHF.

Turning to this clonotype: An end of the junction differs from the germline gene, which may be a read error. This CDR3 is CASSLDYFGFSYEKYF. In DNA, the CDR3 is TGTGCCAGCAGCTTAGATTATTTCGGGTTTTCCTACGAGAAGTACTTT. The V gene is TRBV11-2, the J gene TRBJ2-7, with no clear D. Germline V gene data show CDR1 as SGHAT and CDR2 as FQNNGV. This CDR3 comprises 16 residues.

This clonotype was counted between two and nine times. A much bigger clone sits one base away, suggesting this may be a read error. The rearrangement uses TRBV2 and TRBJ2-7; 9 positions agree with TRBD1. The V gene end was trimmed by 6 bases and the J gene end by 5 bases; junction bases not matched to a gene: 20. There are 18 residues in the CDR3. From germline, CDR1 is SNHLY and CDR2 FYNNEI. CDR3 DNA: TGTGCCAGCAGCCCCGAGGTGGACAGGGGCGCAATGTCTCACGAGCAGTACTTC. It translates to CASSPEVDRGAMSHEQYF.

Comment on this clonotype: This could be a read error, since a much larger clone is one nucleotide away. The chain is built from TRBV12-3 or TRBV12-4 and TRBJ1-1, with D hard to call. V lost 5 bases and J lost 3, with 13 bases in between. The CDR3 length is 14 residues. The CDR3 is CASSRAGRDTEAFF. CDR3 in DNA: TGTGCCAGCAGTCGGGCAGGTAGAGACACTGAAGCTTTCTTT.

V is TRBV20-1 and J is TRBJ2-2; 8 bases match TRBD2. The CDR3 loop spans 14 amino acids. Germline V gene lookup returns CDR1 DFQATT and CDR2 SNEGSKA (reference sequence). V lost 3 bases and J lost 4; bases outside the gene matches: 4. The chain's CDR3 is CSASGRDGTGELFF. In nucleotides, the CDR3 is TGCAGTGCTAGCGGGAGGGACGGCACCGGGGAGCTGTTTTTT.

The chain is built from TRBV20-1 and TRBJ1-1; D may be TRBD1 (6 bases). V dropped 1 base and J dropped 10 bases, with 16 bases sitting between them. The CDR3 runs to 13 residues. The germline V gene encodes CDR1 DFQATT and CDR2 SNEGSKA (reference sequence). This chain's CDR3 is CSARVGGSWTAFF. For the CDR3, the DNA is TGCAGTGCTAGAGTGGGGGGCTCATGGACAGCTTTCTTT.

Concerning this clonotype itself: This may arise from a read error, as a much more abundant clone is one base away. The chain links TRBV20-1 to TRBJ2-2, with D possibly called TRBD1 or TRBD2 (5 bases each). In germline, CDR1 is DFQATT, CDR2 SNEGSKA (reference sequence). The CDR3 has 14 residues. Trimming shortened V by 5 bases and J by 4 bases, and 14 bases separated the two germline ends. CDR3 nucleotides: TGCAGTGCTGCACGGGGCAGGCGCACCGGGGAGCTGTTTTTT. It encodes CSAARGRRTGELFF.

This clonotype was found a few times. This chain's CDR3 is CASSLVASVNSYNEQFF. The DNA for the CDR3 is TGTGCCAGCAGCTTAGTGGCTAGCGTAAACTCCTACAATGAGCAGTTCTTC. This chain links TRBV7-9 with TRBJ2-1; tentatively, D is TRBD2 (6 bases). CDR1 is SEHNR, CDR2 FQNEAQ, per germline (reference sequence). This CDR3 has 17 residues. V gave up 1 base and J gave up 0 bases, with 13 bases separating them.

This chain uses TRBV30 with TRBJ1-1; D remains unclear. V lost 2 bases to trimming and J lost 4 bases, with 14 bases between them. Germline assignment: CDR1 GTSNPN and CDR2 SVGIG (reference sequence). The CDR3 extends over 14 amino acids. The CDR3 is CAWSPLSGGTEAFF. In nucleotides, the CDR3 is TGTGCCTGGAGTCCCCTTTCGGGAGGCACTGAAGCTTTCTTT.

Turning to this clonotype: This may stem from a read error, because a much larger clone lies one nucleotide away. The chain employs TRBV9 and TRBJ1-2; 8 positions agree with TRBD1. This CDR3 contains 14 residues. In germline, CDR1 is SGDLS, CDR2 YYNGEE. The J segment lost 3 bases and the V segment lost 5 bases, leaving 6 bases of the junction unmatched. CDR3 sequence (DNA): TGTGCCAGCAGACCCCAGGGGGCAGACTATGGCTACACCTTC. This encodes CASRPQGADYGYTF.

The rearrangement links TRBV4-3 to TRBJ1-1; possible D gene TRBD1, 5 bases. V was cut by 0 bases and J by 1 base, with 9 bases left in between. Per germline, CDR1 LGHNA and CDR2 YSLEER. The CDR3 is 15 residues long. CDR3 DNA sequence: TGCGCCAGCAGCCAAGAACACACAGGGAACACTGAAGCTTTCTTT. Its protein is CASSQEHTGNTEAFF.